This entry features one T cell receptor (beta chain) sequence. Which antigen it targets is not known. Base qualities are not at hand, and no much larger clone is one base apart. This entry belongs to a study of identical twins (TCRdb year 2016). Turning to the overall study: TCR alpha and beta repertoires from monozygotic twins, unrelated adults of various ages and cord blood were deep-sequenced to test whether fetal clonotypes persist. Replicate twin experiments were performed at different times using different library preparation protocols to rule out contamination.

Summary of the overall study and its limitations: Out-of-frame TCR alpha sequences shared between twins showed an excess of low generation-probability sequences compared with coincidental sharing between unrelated individuals. A weaker excess of twin sharing was found in beta out-of-frame sequences because the signal-to-noise ratio was lowered by fewer shared sequences. Fewer insertions were carried by abundant cord blood beta clonotypes; a weaker similar trend was observed in young adult naive repertoires, while no such trend was observed in memory repertoires. Because the same donors could not be followed over many years, the conclusions depended on cross-sectional statistical analysis. Invariant T cells such as MAIT and iNKT could partly confound zero-insertion analyses, although diverse VJ usage argued against such confounding for most clonotypes. In monozygotic twins, recombination models systematically underestimated out-of-frame TCR alpha sharing, but the models matched the sharing seen between unrelated individuals.

Only healthy Caucasian donors were included. The twin cohort consisted of three pairs of female monozygotic twins, all aged roughly 18 to 29 years. Positive isolation kits from Invitrogen were used to isolate the CD4+ and CD8+ T cell populations. The method behind the library was 5' RACE. The instrument given in TCRdb is Illumina HiSeq 2000. A universal primer binding site was introduced by template switching, and a unique molecular identifier was present in the final cDNA, enabling accurate counting of TCR cDNA molecules. First-strand cDNA for TCR alpha and beta chains was synthesized from specific primers in the conserved constant-segment region. To control for contamination, every cDNA library was double barcoded, receiving both a SMART-Mk sample barcode and Illumina barcodes. TruSeq adapter sequences along with Illumina sample barcodes were introduced in two successive PCR steps. The TCR alpha and beta cDNA libraries were sequenced on the Illumina HiSeq platform using custom primers. On the authors' methods: MiGEC was used to process raw reads and extract unique molecular identifiers, and MiXCR was used to find CDR3 positions. Recombination models were inferred per individual with the repgenHMM and IGoR tools using an EM algorithm. Shared clonotypes were analyzed with the tcR package in R, and sharing was normalized by the product of cloneset sizes. To study raw recombination without the effects of thymic and clonal selection, out-of-frame nonproductive sequences were analyzed. TCRdb took the public reads, trimmed them with fastp at Q25, ran MiXCR for clone calling and kept in-frame beta chains. Every entry covers one CDR3 protein and lists the most common genes and DNA from its rows. These V and J calls rely on TCRdb rather than the paper's analysis. Present in this sample are about 530,000 distinct CDR3 sequences, 20% to 25% of which were seen just once. Clones ranked in the top ten supply more than 0.4% of the sample.

Including cysteine and phenylalanine, the CDR3 has 16 amino acids. Of all the DNA, just the CDR3 is kept, 48 bases in frame from base 1. After removal of 7 bases from V and 2 bases from J, the junction retains 8 bases not matched to a gene. CDR1 is given as ENHRY and CDR2 as SYGVKD, both from the germline V gene. These data were also reused for a study on yellow fever vaccine responses in identical twins. According to the second study: The T cell response to vaccination in identical twins was reported by the authors to appear partly convergent and partly personalized. The study precisely tracked vaccine-responding T cell clones in identical twins.

The receptor was derived from a woman younger than 30 in good health. Sample: CD4+ T cells sorted from blood. This sequence uses TRBV10-3 and TRBJ2-3; TRBD2 lines up with 11 middle nucleotides. The bases read TGTGCCATCAACACAGGGACTAGCGGCTTCACAGATACGCAGTATTTT. The encoded protein is CAINTGTSGFTDTQYF.